This entry features one T cell receptor beta chain sequence. These data come from a study of shared clonotypes between healthy human individuals. Donors were healthy HIV-negative adults without recently reported acute infections or vaccinations. Those who donated, Caucasian adults without exception, all lived in Nashville, Tennessee. Germline V CDR1 and CDR2: SNHLY, FYNNEI. V lost 5 bases, J lost 2 bases, and 4 bases stayed unmatched. The length of the CDR3 is 16 residues. The table came from immunoSEQ multiplex PCR; TCRdb's copy has only in-frame clones and leaves some out. This sample has 450,000 to 650,000 clones, with around 78% found just once.

J is TRBJ2-1 and V is TRBV2; 12 bases agree with TRBD2. The clonotype was recovered from a woman aged 40 to 50 in good health. Some clones in this sample may be carry-over from other donors' samples. The sample consisted of PBMCs. The CDR3 nucleotides are TGTGCCAGCAGTCCCCTAGCGGGAGGGCCCTACAATGAGCAGTTCTTC. As protein: CASSPLAGGPYNEQFF.